Listed below are T cell receptor beta chains from one sample, sequenced in a study of cytomegalovirus exposure and HLA in healthy donors. Sequencing was performed with immunoSEQ multiplex PCR; in TCRdb, only in-frame clones are kept and a portion is missing. The sample holds 65,000 to 95,000 clones, about 79% seen once. Input material: PBMCs. The receptors here all came from a male donor in good health and CMV-seropositive. The CDR3 runs from the conserved cysteine through the conserved F or W. The order of the fields is J gene, clone size, V gene, CDR3 protein. For some rows the clone size is stated as once, few or many, or as a class when expanded; others skip it.

j_call: TRBJ1-2
clone_size: once
v_call: TRBV6-1
cdr3_aa: CASIGTGGTGYGYTF

j_call: TRBJ2-5
clone_size: -
v_call: TRBV2
cdr3_aa: CASRRDYSETQYF

j_call: TRBJ1-6
clone_size: -
v_call: TRBV25-1
cdr3_aa: CASSEGRGDFYNSPLHF

j_call: TRBJ2-7
clone_size: -
v_call: TRBV28
cdr3_aa: CASSWTGGRHEQYF

j_call: TRBJ2-3
clone_size: -
v_call: TRBV7-2
cdr3_aa: CASSSQGTDTQYF

j_call: TRBJ2-7
clone_size: -
v_call: TRBV11-3
cdr3_aa: CASSGRGPYEQYF

j_call: TRBJ1-2
clone_size: few
v_call: TRBV5-1
cdr3_aa: CASSPTTAGDYGYTF

j_call: TRBJ2-5
clone_size: once
v_call: TRBV9
cdr3_aa: CASSARGKVTQYF

j_call: TRBJ2-3
clone_size: -
v_call: TRBV4-2
cdr3_aa: CASSQEASGGSDTQYF

j_call: TRBJ2-5
clone_size: -
v_call: TRBV6-1
cdr3_aa: CASRPGQFKETQYF

j_call: TRBJ1-3
clone_size: many
v_call: TRBV7-9
cdr3_aa: CASSLQGATGNTIYF

j_call: TRBJ1-6
clone_size: -
v_call: TRBV6-1
cdr3_aa: CASSEDTGDNSPLHF

j_call: TRBJ2-7
clone_size: -
v_call: TRBV11-2
cdr3_aa: CASSLVGRAYEQYF

j_call: TRBJ1-1
clone_size: -
v_call: TRBV7-2
cdr3_aa: CASTPRTEAFF

j_call: TRBJ2-7
clone_size: -
v_call: TRBV5-1
cdr3_aa: CASSLEGQTYEQYF

j_call: TRBJ2-3
clone_size: -
v_call: TRBV18
cdr3_aa: CASSPAIRVGGDTQYF

j_call: TRBJ1-5
clone_size: -
v_call: TRBV5-1
cdr3_aa: CASSYGSNQPQHF

j_call: TRBJ2-1
clone_size: -
v_call: TRBV7-3
cdr3_aa: CASSKGFSSYNEQFF

j_call: TRBJ2-5
clone_size: -
v_call: TRBV7-9
cdr3_aa: CASSLGLAGVETQYF

j_call: TRBJ2-7
clone_size: -
v_call: TRBV18
cdr3_aa: CASSPRGRSEGEQYF

j_call: TRBJ2-7
clone_size: -
v_call: TRBV5-6
cdr3_aa: CASSLGQGAYEQYF

j_call: TRBJ2-3
clone_size: -
v_call: TRBV7-2
cdr3_aa: CASSWSIAGLGDTQYF

j_call: TRBJ2-6
clone_size: -
v_call: TRBV6-6
cdr3_aa: CASLSRQSGANVLTF

j_call: TRBJ1-2
clone_size: -
v_call: TRBV6-5
cdr3_aa: CASSYDSTPNYGYTF

j_call: TRBJ2-7
clone_size: few
v_call: TRBV11-2
cdr3_aa: CASSRYSGEEQYF

j_call: TRBJ2-2
clone_size: -
v_call: TRBV11-2
cdr3_aa: CASSPPGQGNSGELFF

j_call: TRBJ2-7
clone_size: -
v_call: TRBV18
cdr3_aa: CASSPTDGTYEQYF

j_call: TRBJ2-7
clone_size: -
v_call: TRBV2
cdr3_aa: CASRARQGGSYEQYF

j_call: TRBJ2-7
clone_size: -
v_call: TRBV10-1
cdr3_aa: CASSKTRRWTETYEQYF

j_call: TRBJ2-1
clone_size: -
v_call: TRBV29-1
cdr3_aa: CSVEGVGTSGGYNEQFF

j_call: TRBJ2-7
clone_size: -
v_call: TRBV7-8
cdr3_aa: CASSATSPEQYF

j_call: TRBJ1-1
clone_size: -
v_call: TRBV5-8
cdr3_aa: CASSTTGRRTEAFF

j_call: TRBJ2-7
clone_size: -
v_call: TRBV7-8
cdr3_aa: CASSLAYQEQYF

j_call: TRBJ2-1
clone_size: -
v_call: TRBV6-4
cdr3_aa: CASGIGGPYNEQFF

j_call: TRBJ1-1
clone_size: -
v_call: TRBV5-4
cdr3_aa: CASSGTGWTEAFF

j_call: TRBJ2-7
clone_size: -
v_call: TRBV19
cdr3_aa: CASSMGSGKPYEQYF

j_call: TRBJ1-5
clone_size: -
v_call: TRBV27
cdr3_aa: CASSLQGMNQPQHF

j_call: TRBJ1-1
clone_size: few
v_call: TRBV10-3
cdr3_aa: CAISEMQGAFF

j_call: TRBJ1-2
clone_size: few
v_call: TRBV19
cdr3_aa: CASSNYGDSLGYTF